Each of the 27 T cell receptor beta chains below was sequenced from the same sample in a study of Tregs in tolerant kidney transplant recipients. Data came from immunoSEQ multiplex PCR; TCRdb stores just in-frame clones and leaves some out. The table lists tens of thousands of clones, more than 80% of them singletons. Input material: CD8+ T cells from blood. The source of these receptors is a human donor in good health.

The chain combines TRBV7-9 with TRBJ2-5; D could derive from TRBD1 or TRBD2 (5 bases each). This CDR3 has 14 residues. With 5 bases removed from V and 0 bases from J, the gap between germline ends came to 10 bases. Per the germline V gene, CDR1 is SEHNR and CDR2 is FQNEAQ (reference sequence). The CDR3 DNA is TGTGCCAGCAGCGGTGAGGGACACCAAGAGACCCAGTACTTC. This codes for CASSGEGHQETQYF.

V and J are TRBV12-5 and TRBJ2-1; 8 bases fit TRBD1. The CDR3 contains 15 residues. Germline CDR1 reads LGHNT; CDR2 reads FRNRAP. V lost 2 bases and J lost 5; bases outside the gene matches: 5. For the CDR3, the DNA is TGTGCTAGTGGTTTGTATTCAGGGGGCAACAATGAGCAGTTCTTC. Translating it yields CASGLYSGGNNEQFF.

V is TRBV19 and J is TRBJ2-7, with 12 bases fitting TRBD1. Trimming removed 7 bases from V and 0 bases from J; junction bases left unmatched: 13. CDR3 length: 18 residues. Germline CDR1 reads LNHDA; CDR2 reads SQIVND (reference sequence). The CDR3 DNA sequence: TGTGCCAGTAAAGGGACAGGGGGCATCGGGAGCGGCTCCTACGAGCAGTACTTC. Translated: CASKGTGGIGSGSYEQYF.

This clone was seen a handful of times. The CDR3 region is CASSLSGRADEQYF. The CDR3 coding sequence is TGCGCCAGCAGCCTGAGCGGGAGGGCTGACGAGCAGTACTTC. The chain couples TRBV10-1 to TRBJ2-7, with 10 bases lining up with TRBD2. The V segment lost 6 bases and the J segment 5 bases; nucleotides outside the gene matches: 7. From germline, CDR1 is WNHNN and CDR2 SYGVQD (reference sequence). The CDR3 is made up of 14 amino acids.

The chain joins TRBV28 to TRBJ2-1; 12 bases are a match to TRBD1. The length of the CDR3 is 16 residues. Per germline, CDR1 MDHEN and CDR2 SYDVKM. The trim removed 4 bases at V and 9 bases at J, leaving 10 bases unmatched. This CDR3 reads CASSSLGTGGKVEQFF. CDR3 sequence (DNA): TGTGCCAGCAGTTCTTTAGGGACAGGGGGCAAAGTTGAGCAGTTCTTC.

The V gene is TRBV21-1, the J gene TRBJ2-7; TRBD2, the table's D call, lacks a check against the DNA. TRBV21-1 counts as a pseudogene. This CDR3 is 17 amino acids long. This CDR3 reads CASSKDHREGKSYEQYF. CDR3 nucleotide sequence: TGTGCCAGCAGCAAAGATCACCGGGAGGGGAAATCCTACGAGCAGTACTTC.

This chain links TRBV15 with TRBJ2-3; D is possibly TRBD2 (5 bases). V lost 6 bases and J lost 3, with 10 bases in between. The CDR3 sequence is 13 residues long. Germline CDR1 is LNHNV and CDR2 is YYDKDF (reference sequence). The CDR3 reads CATRDSETDTQYF. Here the CDR3 DNA reads TGTGCCACCAGGGACTCAGAGACAGATACGCAGTATTTT. The complete variable domain, with remaining parts taken from reference TRBV15 and TRBJ2-3, reads DAMVIQNPRYQVTQFGKPVTLSCSQTLNHNVMYWYQQKSSQAPKLLFHYYDKDFNNEADTPDNFQSRRPNTSFCFLDIRSPGLGDTAMYLCATRDSETDTQYFGPGTRLTVL.

The chain employs TRBV7-8 and TRBJ2-1; 8 bases line up with TRBD2. CDR3 length: 16 amino acids. V lost 1 base and J lost 12; bases outside the gene matches: 14. CDR1 is SGHVS and CDR2 is FQNEAQ in the germline V gene. The CDR3 DNA is TGTGCCAGCAGCTTAGTCGAGACTAGCGTGGTTATCGGGCAGTTCTTC. Protein: CASSLVETSVVIGQFF.

The rearrangement links TRBV5-1 to TRBJ2-5; 8 bases line up with TRBD2. CDR3 length equals 16 residues. With 4 bases clipped from V and 5 bases from J, the junction kept 13 bases outside the gene matches. Germline assignment: CDR1 SGHRS and CDR2 YFSETQ. CDR3 nucleotides: TGCGCCAGCAGCCTACCTGGGGCGGGAGGACTGGAGACCCAGTACTTC. Its translation is CASSLPGAGGLETQYF.

The rearrangement uses TRBV7-3 and TRBJ2-6; D may match TRBD1 or TRBD2 (5 bases each). The V end lost 1 base, the J end lost 0 bases, and 13 bases lay between the germline ends. The germline V gene has CDR1 SGHTA and CDR2 FQGTGA. There are 18 residues in the CDR3. DNA of the CDR3: TGTGCCAGCAGCTTAATGGGACCCCCCCCCTCTGGGGCCAACGTCCTGACTTTC. As protein: CASSLMGPPPSGANVLTF.

The J gene is TRBJ2-3, the V gene TRBV21-1; the table's D gene call, TRBD2, was not cross checked with the DNA. TRBV21-1 is given as a pseudogene. The CDR3 spans 15 residues. CDR3 amino acids: CASSKGGGHRDTQYF. DNA of the CDR3: TGTGCCAGCAGCAAAGGGGGGGGTCATCGAGATACGCAGTATTTT.

The chain recombines TRBV11-2 with TRBJ2-5; 7 bases align to TRBD1. Germline V gives CDR1 SGHAT, CDR2 FQNNGV. The CDR3 contains 12 residues. The ends lost 5 bases at V and 10 bases at J; junction bases unmatched: 7. CDR3 sequence: CASSPTGPLQYF. Written as DNA, the CDR3 is TGTGCCAGCAGCCCGACAGGGCCCCTCCAGTACTTC.

V is TRBV11-2 and J is TRBJ2-7; the D is unclear. Trimming took off 0 bases at V and 1 base at J, with 13 bases between the two ends. This CDR3 has 16 residues. CDR1 SGHAT and CDR2 FQNNGV come from the germline V gene. CDR3 protein: CASSLDSPLSSYEQYF. CDR3 bases: TGTGCCAGCAGCTTAGATTCTCCCTTATCGTCCTACGAGCAGTACTTC.

The J gene is TRBJ1-6, the V gene TRBV27, with 9 bases aligning to TRBD1. The CDR3 spans 15 residues. V shed 6 bases, J shed 7 bases, and the junction held 7 bases outside the gene matches. Germline V lookup: CDR1 MNHEY, CDR2 SMNVEV (reference sequence). The CDR3 sequence: CASSNGQGSNSPLHF. CDR3 bases: TGTGCCAGCAGCAACGGACAGGGGTCAAATTCACCCCTCCACTTT.

In nucleotides, the CDR3 is TGTGCCAGCAGCTCCTCCCCGACTAGCGGGAGGGACGATGAGCAGTTCTTC. This encodes CASSSSPTSGRDDEQFF. V usage is TRBV9 and J usage is TRBJ2-1; 14 bases match TRBD2. This CDR3 has 17 residues. Germline V gene lookup returns CDR1 SGDLS and CDR2 YYNGEE. V lost 4 bases to trimming and J lost 8 bases; unmatched junction nucleotides: 11.

The rearrangement uses TRBV10-3 and TRBJ2-5; possibly TRBD1 for D (6 bases). Trimming left V 2 bases short and J 5 bases short, with 21 bases between. Germline V CDR1 and CDR2: ENHRY, SYGVKD. This CDR3 comprises 17 residues. CDR3 loop: CAISEPTVLGGWETQYF. CDR3 sequence (DNA): TGTGCCATCAGTGAGCCGACCGTCCTAGGGGGTTGGGAGACCCAGTACTTC.

This clone was recorded only once. V and J are TRBV15 and TRBJ1-1; 8 bases line up with TRBD1. Trimming cost V 4 bases and J 6 bases; bases outside gene matches: 7. CDR3 length: 14 residues. CDR1 and CDR2 from the germline V gene are LNHNV and YYDKDF (reference sequence). This CDR3 is CATSTGTGRSEAFF. The CDR3 nucleotides read TGTGCCACCAGCACTGGGACAGGTAGGTCTGAAGCTTTCTTT.

The rearrangement joins TRBV7-6 to TRBJ2-1, with TRBD2 identical over 12 bases. This CDR3 contains 19 residues. V shed 5 bases and J 1 base; nucleotides not matched to a gene: 12. Germline values: CDR1 SGHVS, CDR2 FNYEAQ. The CDR3: CASSPLAGGPSGSYNEQFF. In DNA form, the CDR3 reads TGTGCCAGCAGCCCTCTAGCGGGGGGGCCGAGCGGGTCCTACAATGAGCAGTTCTTC.

This clone appeared a single time. A much larger clone is a single base away; this may be a read error. The chain uses TRBV4-2 and TRBJ2-3; 7 bases map to TRBD2. The CDR3 covers 16 residues. V gave up 0 bases and J gave up 1 base; unmatched junction bases: 4. Per germline, CDR1 LGHNA and CDR2 YNFKEQ. This CDR3 is CASSQENLAGTDTQYF. Written as DNA, the CDR3 is TGTGCCAGCAGCCAAGAGAACCTAGCGGGCACAGATACGCAGTATTTT.

The rearrangement uses TRBV4-2 and TRBJ2-1, with 8 bases aligning to TRBD2. Germline CDR1 and CDR2: LGHNA and YNFKEQ. Trimming took 0 bases from V and 4 from J; bases not matched to a gene: 2. The CDR3 loop spans 15 amino acids. The CDR3 region has the DNA TGTGCCAGCAGCCAAGAACTAGCGGATTACAATGAGCAGTTCTTC. Translating it yields CASSQELADYNEQFF.

This clone was seen just once. The chain recombines TRBV5-1 with TRBJ2-5; maybe TRBD2 (5 bases). The DNA end lines up better with TRBJ2-7; the J call may be wrong. Germline V CDR1 and CDR2: SGHRS, YFSETQ. This CDR3 is 15 amino acids long. DNA for the CDR3: TGCGCCAGCAGCCCGCGAGGGCGCCGGGACTACGAGCAGTACTTC. It translates to CASSPRGRRDYEQYF.

This rearrangement joins TRBV7-2 to TRBJ2-1; D is perhaps TRBD2 (6 bases). CDR1 SGHTA and CDR2 FQGNSA come from the germline V gene. The ends were cut back, 3 bases at V and 5 bases at J, with 17 bases in the middle. The CDR3 has 16 residues. This chain's CDR3 is CASSFFGTRENNEQFF. The CDR3 region has the DNA TGTGCCAGCAGCTTCTTCGGGACTCGGGAGAACAATGAGCAGTTCTTC.

The chain links TRBV13 to TRBJ2-1; TRBD2 matches 8 bases. V shed 5 bases and J 12 bases; nucleotides not matched to a gene: 12. Germline values: CDR1 PRHDT, CDR2 FYEKMQ (reference sequence). This CDR3 is 14 amino acids long. In DNA form, the CDR3 reads TGTGCCAGCAGCGGGGTAGCGGGGTACTTTGGGCAGTTCTTC. Translated: CASSGVAGYFGQFF.

The chain has TRBV15 and TRBJ1-2; D is uncertain. Trimming took 0 bases from V and 3 from J, leaving 8 bases between them. Germline V gives CDR1 LNHNV, CDR2 YYDKDF (reference sequence). CDR3 size: 14 residues. Written as DNA, the CDR3 is TGTGCCACCAGCAGAGATGGTCTGGACTATGGCTACACCTTC. The encoded protein is CATSRDGLDYGYTF.

V usage is TRBV4-1 and J usage is TRBJ2-2; tentative D call: TRBD1 (6 bases). Trimming pared 4 bases from V and 4 bases from J, leaving 22 bases between. CDR3 length: 18 residues. Germline CDR1 reads MGHRA; CDR2 reads YSYEKL. Here the CDR3 reads CASSPSPDWARGTGELFF. CDR3 bases: TGCGCCAGCAGCCCCTCCCCCGACTGGGCCAGGGGCACCGGGGAGCTGTTTTTT.

The chain joins TRBV7-8 to TRBJ1-5; tentatively, D is TRBD1 (5 bases). Germline V lookup: CDR1 SGHVS, CDR2 FQNEAQ. The CDR3 loop spans 19 amino acids. V gave up 5 bases and J gave up 4 bases, with 27 bases separating them. As DNA, the CDR3 is TGTGCCAGCAGCCACTACGCCTCTGACAGAGAAACATTGAATCAGCCCCAGCATTTT. Translation gives CASSHYASDRETLNQPQHF.

The chain joins TRBV7-9 to TRBJ2-1; TRBD2 aligns across 7 bases. V lost 2 bases to trimming and J lost 8 bases; unmatched junction nucleotides: 6. The CDR3 totals 14 residues. The germline V gene encodes CDR1 SEHNR and CDR2 FQNEAQ (reference sequence). In DNA form, the CDR3 reads TGTGCCAGCAGCTTACCCGCGGGAGTAGATGAGCAGTTCTTC. Protein: CASSLPAGVDEQFF.